The 18 T cell receptor beta chains listed next were all sequenced from one sample in a study of T cell responses to AZD1222 COVID-19 vaccine. Sequenced by immunoSEQ multiplex PCR; TCRdb stores in-frame clones only, minus some. In the table there are roughly 150,000 clones, 80% to 95% of which are singletons. The material sequenced was peripheral blood, taken on day 0 of AZD1222 vaccination. The receptor set was obtained from an adult in good health.

The chain joins TRBV6-5 to TRBJ2-3, with 7 nucleotides matching TRBD1. J gave up 10 bases and V 6 bases, and 4 bases lay outside the gene matches. This CDR3 spans 11 amino acids. From germline, CDR1 is MNHEY and CDR2 SVGAGI. The CDR3 region has the DNA TGTGCCAGCAGCCTAGGGGGCGCGCAGTATTTT. Translated: CASSLGGAQYF.

This clone was picked up one time. V and J are TRBV13 and TRBJ1-2; D not certain. Looked up from germline, CDR1 is PRHDT and CDR2 is FYEKMQ (reference sequence). The CDR3 has 14 residues. V was pared by 6 bases and J by 8 bases, with 19 bases between. This CDR3 reads CASRRAGRTGGYTF. The DNA for the CDR3 is TGTGCCAGCAGAAGGGCGGGGAGGACTGGGGGCTACACCTTC.

A note on this clone: Compared with germline, one end of the junction differs, possibly owing to a read error. The chain is built from TRBV2 and TRBJ2-5; 7 nucleotides align to TRBD1. The germline V gene encodes CDR1 SNHLY and CDR2 FYNNEI. This CDR3 comprises 13 residues. The DNA of the CDR3 is TGTGCCAGCAATGAACAGGGGCGAGAGACCCAGTACTTC. Encoded protein: CASNEQGRETQYF.

This clone was observed a single time. The chain has TRBV6-6 and TRBJ1-4; D is unresolved. Germline loops: CDR1 MNHNY, CDR2 SVGAGI (reference sequence). V gave up 6 bases and J gave up 2 bases, with 7 bases separating them. The CDR3 has 13 amino acids. The CDR3 nucleotides are TGTGCCAGCAGGGAAACCACTAATGAAAAACTGTTTTTT. This translates into CASRETTNEKLFF.

This sequence joins TRBV18 and TRBJ1-4; unclear D gene. The CDR3 runs to 14 residues. The V end was cut by 2 bases, the J end by 8 bases, with 12 bases between. Germline CDR1 and CDR2: KGHSH and LQKENI. The CDR3 region is CASSPSELREKLFF. DNA for the CDR3: TGTGCCAGCTCACCATCAGAATTGAGGGAAAAACTGTTTTTT.

This CDR3 is CASSYTGGNQPQHF. The CDR3 DNA follows: TGTGCCAGCAGTTATACAGGAGGCAATCAGCCCCAGCATTTT. The chain combines TRBV6-6 with TRBJ1-5, with D perhaps TRBD1 (5 bases). The germline V and J ends were trimmed by 3 bases and 2 bases, with 8 bases remaining between them. CDR1 and CDR2 from the germline V gene are MNHNY and SVGAGI (reference sequence). The CDR3 extends over 14 amino acids.

The J gene is TRBJ2-5, the V gene TRBV14, with 11 bases matching TRBD1. The trim removed 2 bases at V and 5 bases at J, leaving 7 bases unmatched. The CDR3 sequence is 16 residues long. CDR1 is SGHDN, CDR2 FVKESK, per germline. DNA for the CDR3: TGTGCCAGCAGCCAACGGACAGGGGGCCACGATGAGACCCAGTACTTC. Translation: CASSQRTGGHDETQYF.

This chain joins TRBV7-9 and TRBJ1-2; the D is unclear. The CDR3 has 16 residues. Germline V gives CDR1 SEHNR, CDR2 FQNEAQ (reference sequence). Trimming removed 1 base from V and 0 bases from J, with 12 bases in between. The CDR3 nucleotides are TGTGCCAGCAGCTTAGGTCGGGCGGCCTCTAACTATGGCTACACCTTC. Its translation: CASSLGRAASNYGYTF.

The rearrangement joins TRBV2 to TRBJ2-1; 11 bases agree with TRBD2. Germline V gene data show CDR1 as SNHLY and CDR2 as FYNNEI. The CDR3 is made up of 16 amino acids. Trimming took 6 bases from V and 0 from J; bases not matched to a gene: 4. The chain's CDR3 is CASSLLAGGSYNEQFF. CDR3 nucleotides: TGTGCCAGCAGCCTTCTAGCGGGAGGCTCCTACAATGAGCAGTTCTTC.

The chain has TRBV7-2 and TRBJ1-5; D call uncertain. V gave up 2 bases and J gave up 3 bases, with 11 bases separating them. Germline V gives CDR1 SGHTA, CDR2 FQGNSA. This CDR3 has 15 amino acids. The CDR3 spells CASSLWGGHNQPQHF. The CDR3 region has the DNA TGTGCCAGCAGCTTATGGGGAGGCCACAATCAGCCCCAGCATTTT.

About this clone: The junction departs from the called germline gene at one end, perhaps through a read error. V and J are TRBV7-9 and TRBJ2-3; TRBD2 matches at 9 bases. The CDR3 is 15 residues long. Germline V CDR1 and CDR2: SEHNR, FQNEAQ (reference sequence). CDR3 in amino acids: CASCPRGGGTNTQYF. In DNA, the CDR3 is TGTGCCAGCTGTCCGCGCGGGGGGGGCACAAATACGCAGTATTTT. The full variable domain, with the rest looked up from reference TRBV7-9 and TRBJ2-3, is DTGVSQNPRHKITKRGQNVTFRCDPISEHNRLYWYRQTLGQGPEFLTYFQNEAQLEKSRLLSDRFSAERPKGSFSTLEIQRTEQGDSAMYLCASCPRGGGTNTQYFGPGTRLTVL.

The rearrangement uses TRBV9 and TRBJ2-2, with D hard to call. CDR3 length: 17 amino acids. V shed 4 bases and J shed 3 bases, with 19 bases lying between them. CDR1 is SGDLS and CDR2 is YYNGEE in the germline V gene. CDR3 region: CASSSTSEDRYTGELFF. CDR3 sequence (DNA): TGTGCCAGCAGCTCCACCTCCGAGGATCGGTACACCGGGGAGCTGTTTTTT.

CDR3 protein: CASSYSENTEAFF. In DNA form, the CDR3 reads TGTGCCAGCAGTTACTCAGAGAACACTGAAGCTTTCTTT. The chain carries TRBV6-6 and TRBJ1-1; no clear D gene. There are 13 residues in the CDR3. CDR1 is MNHNY and CDR2 is SVGAGI in the germline V gene (reference sequence). V was clipped by 0 bases and J by 1 base, with 3 bases between them.

The chain uses TRBV7-9 and TRBJ2-1; D possibly corresponds to TRBD1 (6 bases). Trimming shortened V by 5 bases and J by 8 bases, and 10 bases separated the two germline ends. Germline V lookup: CDR1 SEHNR, CDR2 FQNEAQ (reference sequence). This CDR3 is built from 12 residues. The CDR3 DNA is TGTGCCAGCAGCCACAGGGTCGATGAGCAGTTCTTC. Protein: CASSHRVDEQFF. Drawing the rest from reference TRBV7-9 and TRBJ2-1, the complete variable domain is DTGVSQNPRHKITKRGQNVTFRCDPISEHNRLYWYRQTLGQGPEFLTYFQNEAQLEKSRLLSDRFSAERPKGSFSTLEIQRTEQGDSAMYLCASSHRVDEQFFGPGTRLTVL.

The chain recombines TRBV20-1 with TRBJ2-7; D is unclear. The CDR3 is made up of 11 amino acids. The V end was cut by 6 bases, the J end by 3 bases, with 9 bases between. The germline gives CDR1 DFQATT, CDR2 SNEGSKA (reference sequence). The chain's CDR3 is CSARKLYEQYF. The CDR3 coding sequence is TGCAGTGCCAGAAAACTCTACGAGCAGTACTTC.

CDR3 coding DNA: TGTGCCAGTCTAACCGGGGTGGCGAACACTGAAGCTTTCTTT. Translating it yields CASLTGVANTEAFF. J is TRBJ1-1 and V is TRBV19; D not certain. The CDR3 spans 14 residues. The V end lost 8 bases, the J end lost 1 base, and 14 bases lay between the germline ends. Germline V gene sequence: CDR1 LNHDA, CDR2 SQIVND (reference sequence).

The rearrangement joins TRBV19 to TRBJ1-1, with D maybe TRBD1 (5 bases). Per the germline V gene, CDR1 is LNHDA and CDR2 is SQIVND (reference sequence). The CDR3 loop spans 14 amino acids. V was trimmed by 4 bases and J by 4 bases, leaving 13 bases between them. The CDR3, as DNA: TGTGCCAGTAGTAGTATTAGGGGCAGCACTGAAGCTTTCTTT. It yields the protein CASSSIRGSTEAFF.

The rearrangement joins TRBV7-9 to TRBJ2-7; D is ambiguous. V lost 5 bases to trimming and J lost 11 bases, with 16 bases between them. This CDR3 contains 12 residues. In germline, CDR1 is SEHNR, CDR2 FQNEAQ (reference sequence). CDR3 in DNA: TGTGCCAGCAGCAGTGGGATAGCTGATGAGTACTTC. It translates to CASSSGIADEYF.